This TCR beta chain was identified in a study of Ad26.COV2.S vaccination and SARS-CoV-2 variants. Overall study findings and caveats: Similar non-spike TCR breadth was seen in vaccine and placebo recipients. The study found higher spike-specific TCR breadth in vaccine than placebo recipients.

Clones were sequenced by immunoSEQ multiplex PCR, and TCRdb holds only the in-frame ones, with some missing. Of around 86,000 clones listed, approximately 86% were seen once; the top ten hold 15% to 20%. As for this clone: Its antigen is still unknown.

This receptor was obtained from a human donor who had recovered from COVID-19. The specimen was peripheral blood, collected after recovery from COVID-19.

CDR3 protein: CASSEWDNEQFF. CDR3 in DNA: TGCGCCAGCAGTGAGTGGGACAATGAGCAGTTCTTC. J is TRBJ2-1 and V is TRBV10-2; D is unresolved. The CDR3 runs to 12 residues. V lost 1 base, J lost 5 bases, and 3 bases lay in between. Germline CDR1 reads WSHSY; CDR2 reads SAAADI.